These T cell receptor beta chains were read from a single sample in a study of T cell responses to AZD1222 COVID-19 vaccine. Only in-frame clones appear in the TCRdb table, and some are missing; sequencing was by immunoSEQ multiplex PCR. The sample records roughly 160,000 clones, roughly 92% being singletons. The sample was peripheral blood, taken on day 0 of AZD1222 vaccination. These receptors all come from an adult in good health. Both conserved end residues are part of each CDR3. The D gene is left open where the match is weak. Some rows mark clone size as missing; the rest say once, few, many or name a class of expanded clone.

v_gene: TRBV6-5; abundance: NA; d_gene: NA; j_gene: TRBJ1-1; CDR3nt: TGTGCCAGCAGTTACACGGATTCGAACACTGAAGCTTTCTTT; CDR3aa: CASSYTDSNTEAFF
v_gene: TRBV6-6; abundance: NA; d_gene: NA; j_gene: TRBJ2-7; CDR3nt: TGTGCCAGCACGGGGCGGCTCCGCTCCTACGAGCAGTACTTC; CDR3aa: CASTGRLRSYEQYF
v_gene: TRBV5-1; abundance: NA; d_gene: NA; j_gene: TRBJ2-7; CDR3nt: TGCGCCAGCAGCCCGCCGACACAATCCTACGAGCAGTACTTC; CDR3aa: CASSPPTQSYEQYF
v_gene: TRBV19; abundance: NA; d_gene: NA; j_gene: TRBJ2-3; CDR3nt: TGTGCCAGTAGTACCCAGGGACTCGGCACAGATACGCAGTATTTT; CDR3aa: CASSTQGLGTDTQYF
v_gene: TRBV6-1; abundance: NA; d_gene: NA; j_gene: TRBJ1-6; CDR3nt: TGTGCCAGCAGTGATAACAACGGTCAGAATTCACCCCTCCACTTT; CDR3aa: CASSDNNGQNSPLHF
v_gene: TRBV27; abundance: NA; d_gene: NA; j_gene: TRBJ1-1; CDR3nt: TGTGCCAGCAGTTTACGCCCGGGGGCCGGGAACACTGAAGCTTTCTTT; CDR3aa: CASSLRPGAGNTEAFF
v_gene: TRBV6-1; abundance: once; d_gene: NA; j_gene: TRBJ1-1; CDR3nt: TGTGCCAGCAGTGATTTGACTCAAAGGCCTTTCTTT; CDR3aa: CASSDLTQRPFF
v_gene: TRBV19; abundance: NA; d_gene: TRBD2; j_gene: TRBJ2-5; CDR3nt: TGTGCCAGTAGTATAGGGACTAGCCAAGAGACCCAGTACTTC; CDR3aa: CASSIGTSQETQYF
v_gene: TRBV10-3; abundance: NA; d_gene: NA; j_gene: TRBJ1-6; CDR3nt: TGTGCCATCAGTGAATGGGTGGGGGGCAATTCACCCCTCCACTTT; CDR3aa: CAISEWVGGNSPLHF
v_gene: TRBV24-1; abundance: once; d_gene: TRBD2; j_gene: TRBJ2-1; CDR3nt: TGTGCCACCAGTGCGAGCGGGGCCTACAATGAGCAGTTCTTC; CDR3aa: CATSASGAYNEQFF
v_gene: TRBV28; abundance: NA; d_gene: TRBD1; j_gene: TRBJ2-7; CDR3nt: TGTGCCAGCAGACCCGGGGACAGGGACGCAAGTGAGCAGTACTTC; CDR3aa: CASRPGDRDASEQYF
v_gene: TRBV12-3/TRBV12-4; abundance: NA; d_gene: NA; j_gene: TRBJ1-2; CDR3nt: TGTGCCAGCAGCACTTTTTATGGCTACACCTTC; CDR3aa: CASSTFYGYTF
v_gene: TRBV21-1; abundance: NA; d_gene: NA; j_gene: TRBJ1-1; CDR3nt: TGTGCCAGCAGCAAATGGGACTATAACACTGAAGCTTTCTTT; CDR3aa: CASSKWDYNTEAFF
v_gene: TRBV29-1; abundance: NA; d_gene: NA; j_gene: TRBJ1-4; CDR3nt: TGCAGCGTTCAGGCTTTTGGGGGTAATGAAAAACTGTTTTTT; CDR3aa: CSVQAFGGNEKLFF
v_gene: TRBV30; abundance: NA; d_gene: NA; j_gene: TRBJ2-2; CDR3nt: TGTGCCTGGAGTGAGGCGTCGAGACACACCGGGGAGCTGTTTTTT; CDR3aa: CAWSEASRHTGELFF
v_gene: TRBV6-5; abundance: NA; d_gene: TRBD1; j_gene: TRBJ1-2; CDR3nt: TGTGCCAGCAGCCCCGGGACAGGGAGAGGCTACACCTTC; CDR3aa: CASSPGTGRGYTF
v_gene: TRBV6-2/TRBV6-3; abundance: NA; d_gene: NA; j_gene: TRBJ2-2; CDR3nt: TGTGCCAGCAGTTATGGCGGGGAGCTGTTTTTT; CDR3aa: CASSYGGELFF
v_gene: TRBV5-6; abundance: NA; d_gene: NA; j_gene: TRBJ1-2; CDR3nt: TGTGCCAGCAGCTTGTCTTCAACGGGCTACACCTTC; CDR3aa: CASSLSSTGYTF
v_gene: TRBV18; abundance: NA; d_gene: NA; j_gene: TRBJ1-1; CDR3nt: TGTGCCAGCTCAGGGGCAGGAATGAACACTGAAGCTTTCTTT; CDR3aa: CASSGAGMNTEAFF
v_gene: TRBV14; abundance: NA; d_gene: NA; j_gene: TRBJ2-7; CDR3nt: TGTGCCAGCAGCCAATCGTCGTACAGGGCCACCTACGAGCAGTACTTC; CDR3aa: CASSQSSYRATYEQYF
v_gene: TRBV6-5; abundance: NA; d_gene: NA; j_gene: TRBJ1-6; CDR3nt: TGTGCCAGCAGTTATGCCCAACAGGGTTATTCACCCCTCCACTTT; CDR3aa: CASSYAQQGYSPLHF
v_gene: TRBV3-1/TRBV3-2; abundance: NA; d_gene: NA; j_gene: TRBJ2-4; CDR3nt: TGTGCCAGCAGCCAAGTGGGGGGATATAACATTCAGTACTTC; CDR3aa: CASSQVGGYNIQYF
v_gene: TRBV6-5; abundance: once; d_gene: TRBD1; j_gene: TRBJ2-3; CDR3nt: TGTGCCAGCAACTCAGGGGGATACACAGATACGCAGTATTTT; CDR3aa: CASNSGGYTDTQYF
v_gene: TRBV3-1/TRBV3-2; abundance: NA; d_gene: NA; j_gene: TRBJ2-3; CDR3nt: TGTGCCAGCAGCCAAAGCGGAGGACTCCCAGTACGCCAGTATTTT; CDR3aa: CASSQSGGLPVRQYF
v_gene: TRBV5-1; abundance: NA; d_gene: TRBD2; j_gene: TRBJ2-3; CDR3nt: TGCGCCAGCAGCTCGGGACTAGCGGGAGATACGCAGTATTTT; CDR3aa: CASSSGLAGDTQYF
v_gene: TRBV7-8; abundance: NA; d_gene: TRBD1; j_gene: TRBJ1-2; CDR3nt: TGTGCCAGCAGCCCAGGACAGGGCTATGGCTACACCTTC; CDR3aa: CASSPGQGYGYTF
v_gene: TRBV24-1; abundance: NA; d_gene: NA; j_gene: TRBJ1-2; CDR3nt: TGTGCCACCAGTGACTCAACGACAGGCTATGGCTACACCTTC; CDR3aa: CATSDSTTGYGYTF
v_gene: TRBV3-1/TRBV3-2; abundance: NA; d_gene: NA; j_gene: TRBJ1-6; CDR3nt: TGTGCCAGCAGCCATTCCGGTGGGGGCTATAATTCACCCCTCCACTTT; CDR3aa: CASSHSGGGYNSPLHF
v_gene: TRBV15; abundance: NA; d_gene: NA; j_gene: TRBJ2-7; CDR3nt: TGTGCCACCAGCAGACTCGAGGCGGCGGGGAGCTACGAGCAGTACTTC; CDR3aa: CATSRLEAAGSYEQYF
v_gene: TRBV10-2; abundance: once; d_gene: TRBD1; j_gene: TRBJ2-2; CDR3nt: TGCGCCAGCAGTGAGTGGCCCAGGGGGAAAGGGACCGGGGAGCTGTTTTTT; CDR3aa: CASSEWPRGKGTGELFF
v_gene: TRBV14; abundance: NA; d_gene: TRBD2; j_gene: TRBJ2-7; CDR3nt: TGTGCCAGCAGCCAAGATGCATGGACTAGCGGGAGTTACGAGCAGTACTTC; CDR3aa: CASSQDAWTSGSYEQYF
v_gene: TRBV4-3; abundance: NA; d_gene: NA; j_gene: TRBJ1-5; CDR3nt: TGCGCCAGCAGCCAAGATTCCCGCAATCAGCCCCAGCATTTT; CDR3aa: CASSQDSRNQPQHF
v_gene: TRBV5-1; abundance: NA; d_gene: NA; j_gene: TRBJ2-2; CDR3nt: TGCGCCAGCAGCTTGGTTTTCCAGCCCCCCGGGGAGCTGTTTTTT; CDR3aa: CASSLVFQPPGELFF
v_gene: TRBV7-2; abundance: NA; d_gene: TRBD1; j_gene: TRBJ1-2; CDR3nt: TGTGCCAGCAGCGGAGGAGAACAGGGGCCGGGCTATGGCTACACCTTC; CDR3aa: CASSGGEQGPGYGYTF
v_gene: TRBV6-5; abundance: NA; d_gene: NA; j_gene: TRBJ1-2; CDR3nt: TGTGCCAGCAGTTACGGAGCAAGTCACTATGGCTACACCTTC; CDR3aa: CASSYGASHYGYTF
v_gene: TRBV5-4; abundance: NA; d_gene: NA; j_gene: TRBJ2-1; CDR3nt: TGTGCCAGCAGCTTGGCCGGGATCGTGGCCGGCAATGAGCAGTTCTTC; CDR3aa: CASSLAGIVAGNEQFF
v_gene: TRBV18; abundance: NA; d_gene: NA; j_gene: TRBJ1-3; CDR3nt: TGTGCCAGCTCACCACCAAGAGTCGCTGGAAACACCATATATTTT; CDR3aa: CASSPPRVAGNTIYF
v_gene: TRBV6-5; abundance: NA; d_gene: NA; j_gene: TRBJ2-3; CDR3nt: TGTGCCAGCAGTTACTCCTCCTTAGATACGCAGTATTTT; CDR3aa: CASSYSSLDTQYF
v_gene: TRBV4-1; abundance: NA; d_gene: NA; j_gene: TRBJ1-3; CDR3nt: TGCGCCAGCGGGGCAGGAAACACCATATATTTT; CDR3aa: CASGAGNTIYF
v_gene: TRBV7-3; abundance: NA; d_gene: NA; j_gene: TRBJ1-6; CDR3nt: TGTGCCAGCAGCATACAGGGAGGCTATTCACCCCTCCACTTT; CDR3aa: CASSIQGGYSPLHF
v_gene: TRBV7-3; abundance: NA; d_gene: NA; j_gene: TRBJ2-3; CDR3nt: TGTGCCAGCAGCTTAACACGGGAAAGGGCAGATACGCAGTATTTT; CDR3aa: CASSLTRERADTQYF
v_gene: TRBV7-9; abundance: NA; d_gene: TRBD1; j_gene: TRBJ1-2; CDR3nt: TGTGCCAGCAGCTCCACGGACAGGGAGTCCTATGGCTACACCTTC; CDR3aa: CASSSTDRESYGYTF
v_gene: TRBV19; abundance: NA; d_gene: NA; j_gene: TRBJ2-7; CDR3nt: TGTGCCAGTAGTATAGCAAGACGGAGCTACGAGCAGTACTTC; CDR3aa: CASSIARRSYEQYF
v_gene: TRBV5-4; abundance: NA; d_gene: NA; j_gene: TRBJ2-3; CDR3nt: TGTGCCAGCAGCTCCCAGAGAGATACGCAGTATTTT; CDR3aa: CASSSQRDTQYF
v_gene: TRBV18; abundance: NA; d_gene: TRBD1; j_gene: TRBJ1-1; CDR3nt: TGTGCCAGCTCAACCGGGACAGGGGGGCCGAACACTGAAGCTTTCTTT; CDR3aa: CASSTGTGGPNTEAFF
v_gene: TRBV5-5; abundance: NA; d_gene: TRBD1; j_gene: TRBJ2-7; CDR3nt: TGTGCCAGCAGCTCTAAGACCGGGACAGGGTTGTACGAGCAGTACTTC; CDR3aa: CASSSKTGTGLYEQYF
v_gene: TRBV12-3/TRBV12-4; abundance: NA; d_gene: NA; j_gene: TRBJ1-1; CDR3nt: TGTGCCAGCAGACGCACGGATTTCACTGAAGCTTTCTTT; CDR3aa: CASRRTDFTEAFF
v_gene: TRBV7-3; abundance: once; d_gene: TRBD2; j_gene: TRBJ2-3; CDR3nt: TGTGCCAGCAGCTATTCGGAACCCGGGACTAGCGGGGGGGATACGCAGTATTTT; CDR3aa: CASSYSEPGTSGGDTQYF
v_gene: TRBV27; abundance: NA; d_gene: TRBD1; j_gene: TRBJ1-5; CDR3nt: TGTGCCAGCAGTCCCGGACAGGGCCTCAATCAGCCCCAGCATTTT; CDR3aa: CASSPGQGLNQPQHF
v_gene: TRBV9; abundance: once; d_gene: NA; j_gene: TRBJ2-2; CDR3nt: TGTGCCAGCAGCGTAGGGACCCGGCTCACCGGGGAGCTGTTTTTT; CDR3aa: CASSVGTRLTGELFF
v_gene: TRBV10-3; abundance: NA; d_gene: NA; j_gene: TRBJ1-4; CDR3nt: TGTGCCATCAGTGACGAAGGGTGGACTAATGAAAAACTGTTTTTT; CDR3aa: CAISDEGWTNEKLFF
v_gene: TRBV4-3; abundance: NA; d_gene: TRBD1; j_gene: TRBJ1-4; CDR3nt: TGCGCCAGCAGCTCAATCACAGGGGAGACTAATGAAAAACTGTTTTTT; CDR3aa: CASSSITGETNEKLFF
v_gene: TRBV7-2; abundance: once; d_gene: TRBD2; j_gene: TRBJ2-5; CDR3nt: TGTGCCAGCAGCTCGGGACTAGCGGGGGTCCGCCAAGAGACCCAGTACTTC; CDR3aa: CASSSGLAGVRQETQYF